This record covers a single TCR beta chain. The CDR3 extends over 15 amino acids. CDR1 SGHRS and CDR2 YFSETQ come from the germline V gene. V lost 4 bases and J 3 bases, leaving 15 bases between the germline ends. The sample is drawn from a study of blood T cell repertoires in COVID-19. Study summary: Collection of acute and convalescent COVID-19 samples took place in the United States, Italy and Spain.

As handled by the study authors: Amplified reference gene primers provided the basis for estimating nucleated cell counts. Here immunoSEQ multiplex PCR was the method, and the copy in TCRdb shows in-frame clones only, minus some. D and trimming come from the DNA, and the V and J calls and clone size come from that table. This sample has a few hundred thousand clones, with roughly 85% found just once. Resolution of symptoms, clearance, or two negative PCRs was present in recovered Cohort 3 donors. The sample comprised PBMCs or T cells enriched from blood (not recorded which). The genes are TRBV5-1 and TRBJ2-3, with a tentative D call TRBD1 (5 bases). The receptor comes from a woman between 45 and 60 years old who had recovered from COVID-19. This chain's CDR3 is CASSPSQAGTDTQYF. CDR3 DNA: TGCGCCAGCAGCCCGTCACAGGCTGGTACAGATACGCAGTATTTT.